This TCR beta chain was captured by sequencing in a study of CD8 T cells in ankylosing spondylitis. TCRdb reanalysed the 5' RACE reads using MiXCR and keeps one entry per CDR3 protein. The sample lists 240,000 or so distinct CDR3 sequences; about 10% were seen once. With 3 bases removed from V and 0 bases from J, the gap between germline ends came to 9 bases. This CDR3 spans 14 amino acids. The V gene's germline CDR1 is SGDLS and CDR2 YYNGEE. This clonotype was recorded many times. The TCR comes from a male donor with ankylosing spondylitis or in good health (not recorded which). Sequencing input: blood, either unsorted or a sorted T cell fraction (not recorded which). This chain joins TRBV9 and TRBJ1-1; no firm D call. CDR3 nucleotide sequence: TGTGCCAGCAGCGCTCGGGCGGTGAACACTGAAGCTTTCTTT. Protein: CASSARAVNTEAFF.